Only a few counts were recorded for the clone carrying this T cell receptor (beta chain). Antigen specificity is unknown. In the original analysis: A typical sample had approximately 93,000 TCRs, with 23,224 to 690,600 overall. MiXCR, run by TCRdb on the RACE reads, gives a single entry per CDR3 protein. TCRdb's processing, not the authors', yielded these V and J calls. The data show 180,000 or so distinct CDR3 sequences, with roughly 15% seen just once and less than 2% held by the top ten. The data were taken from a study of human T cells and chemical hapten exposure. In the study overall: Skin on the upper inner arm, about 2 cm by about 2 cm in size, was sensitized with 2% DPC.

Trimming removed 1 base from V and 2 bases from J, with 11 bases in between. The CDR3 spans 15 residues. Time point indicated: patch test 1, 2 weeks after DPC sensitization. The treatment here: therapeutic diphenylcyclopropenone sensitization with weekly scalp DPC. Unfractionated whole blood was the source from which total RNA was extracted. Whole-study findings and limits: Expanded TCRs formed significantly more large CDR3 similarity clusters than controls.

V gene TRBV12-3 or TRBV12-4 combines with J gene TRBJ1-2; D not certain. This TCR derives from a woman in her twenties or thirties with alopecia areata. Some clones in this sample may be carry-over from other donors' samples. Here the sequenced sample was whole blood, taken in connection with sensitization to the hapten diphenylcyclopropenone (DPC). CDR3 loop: CASSLGVSRNYGYTF. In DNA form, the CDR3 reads TGTGCCAGCAGTTTAGGCGTCAGTAGAAACTATGGCTACACCTTC.